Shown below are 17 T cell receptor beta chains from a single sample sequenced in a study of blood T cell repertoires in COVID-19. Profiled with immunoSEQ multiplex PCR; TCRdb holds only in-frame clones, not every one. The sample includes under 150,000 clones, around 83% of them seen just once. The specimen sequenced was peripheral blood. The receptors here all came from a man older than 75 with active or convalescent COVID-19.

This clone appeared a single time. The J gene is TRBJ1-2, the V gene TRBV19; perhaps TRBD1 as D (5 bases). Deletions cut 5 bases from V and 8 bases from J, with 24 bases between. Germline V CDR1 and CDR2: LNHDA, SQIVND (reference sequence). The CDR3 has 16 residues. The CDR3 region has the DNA TGTGCCAGTAGTCCCTCCTCCGGACAACTCATCCGAGGCTACACCTTC. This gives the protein CASSPSSGQLIRGYTF.

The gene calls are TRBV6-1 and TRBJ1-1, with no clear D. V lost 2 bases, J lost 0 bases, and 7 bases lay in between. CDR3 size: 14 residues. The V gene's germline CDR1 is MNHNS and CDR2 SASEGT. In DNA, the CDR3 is TGTGCCAGCAGTGAATCGCTAATGAACACTGAAGCTTTCTTT. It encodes CASSESLMNTEAFF.

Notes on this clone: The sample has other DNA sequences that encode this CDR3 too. CDR3 loop: CASSLGQGNYGYTF. In DNA form, the CDR3 reads TGCGCCAGCAGCTTGGGGCAGGGAAACTATGGCTACACCTTC. V usage is TRBV5-1 and J usage is TRBJ1-2; a possible D gene is TRBD1 (5 bases). The V end was cut by 0 bases, the J end by 2 bases, with 8 bases between. The CDR3 has 14 amino acids. CDR1 is SGHRS and CDR2 is YFSETQ in the germline V gene.

The CDR3 bases are TGTGCCAGTAGTATCTCCCTAGCGGGGGTCAACACAGATACGCAGTATTTT. This encodes CASSISLAGVNTDTQYF. The V gene is TRBV19, the J gene TRBJ2-3; 10 nucleotides align to TRBD2. This CDR3 is 17 amino acids long. Germline V gives CDR1 LNHDA, CDR2 SQIVND (reference sequence). The V and J ends lost 3 bases and 2 bases, in that order; junction bases with no gene match: 8.

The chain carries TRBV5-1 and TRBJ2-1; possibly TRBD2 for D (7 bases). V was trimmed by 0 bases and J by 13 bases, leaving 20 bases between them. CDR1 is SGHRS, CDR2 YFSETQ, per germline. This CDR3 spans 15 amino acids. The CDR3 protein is CASSLGMSGGGAQFF. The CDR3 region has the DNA TGCGCCAGCAGCTTGGGCATGTCCGGAGGGGGGGCCCAGTTCTTC.

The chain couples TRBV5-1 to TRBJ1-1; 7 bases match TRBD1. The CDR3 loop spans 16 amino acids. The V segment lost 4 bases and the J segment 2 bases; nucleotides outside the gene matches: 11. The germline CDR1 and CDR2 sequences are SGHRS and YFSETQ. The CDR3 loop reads CASSRATGTVNTEAFF. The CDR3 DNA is TGCGCCAGCAGCAGAGCCACCGGGACAGTTAACACTGAAGCTTTCTTT.

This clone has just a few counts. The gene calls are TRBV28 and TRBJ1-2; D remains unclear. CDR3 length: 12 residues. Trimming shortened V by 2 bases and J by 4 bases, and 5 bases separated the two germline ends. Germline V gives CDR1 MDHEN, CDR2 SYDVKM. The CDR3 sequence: CASSLQSYGYTF. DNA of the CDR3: TGTGCCAGCAGTTTACAGTCCTATGGCTACACCTTC.

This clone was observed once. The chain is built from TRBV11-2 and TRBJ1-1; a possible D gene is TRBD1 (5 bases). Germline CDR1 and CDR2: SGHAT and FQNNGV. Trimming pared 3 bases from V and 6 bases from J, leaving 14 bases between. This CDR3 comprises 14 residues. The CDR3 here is CASSFSGAAAEAFF. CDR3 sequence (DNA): TGTGCCAGCAGCTTCTCTGGGGCCGCTGCTGAAGCTTTCTTT. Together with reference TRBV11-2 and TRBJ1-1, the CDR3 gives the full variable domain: EAGVAQSPRYKIIEKRQSVAFWCNPISGHATLYWYQQILGQGPKLLIQFQNNGVVDDSQLPKDRFSAERLKGVDSTLKIQPAKLEDSAVYLCASSFSGAAAEAFFGQGTRLTVV.

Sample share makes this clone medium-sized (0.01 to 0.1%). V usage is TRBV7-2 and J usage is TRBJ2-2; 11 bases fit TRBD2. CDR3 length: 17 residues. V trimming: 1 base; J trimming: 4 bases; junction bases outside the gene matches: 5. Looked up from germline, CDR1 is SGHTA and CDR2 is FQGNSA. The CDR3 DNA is TGTGCCAGCAGCTTAGGTCCTAGCGGGGGGCGCACCGGGGAGCTGTTTTTT. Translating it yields CASSLGPSGGRTGELFF.

CDR3: CASSVWGQGGTDTQYF. CDR3 DNA sequence: TGTGCCAGCAGCGTCTGGGGACAGGGAGGCACAGATACGCAGTATTTT. This rearrangement joins TRBV7-9 to TRBJ2-3; 9 bases line up with TRBD1. Per the germline V gene, CDR1 is SEHNR and CDR2 is FQNEAQ (reference sequence). The CDR3 loop spans 16 amino acids. V was pared by 5 bases and J by 1 base, with 7 bases of the junction left unmatched. The full variable domain, completed using reference TRBV7-9 and TRBJ2-3, is DTGVSQNPRHKITKRGQNVTFRCDPISEHNRLYWYRQTLGQGPEFLTYFQNEAQLEKSRLLSDRFSAERPKGSFSTLEIQRTEQGDSAMYLCASSVWGQGGTDTQYFGPGTRLTVL.

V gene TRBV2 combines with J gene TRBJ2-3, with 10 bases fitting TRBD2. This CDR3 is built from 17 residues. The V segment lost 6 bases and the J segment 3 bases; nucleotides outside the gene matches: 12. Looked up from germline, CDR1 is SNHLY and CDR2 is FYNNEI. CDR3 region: CASRKHSSGGRTDTQYF. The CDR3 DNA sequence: TGTGCCAGCAGGAAACACTCTAGCGGGGGACGGACAGATACGCAGTATTTT.

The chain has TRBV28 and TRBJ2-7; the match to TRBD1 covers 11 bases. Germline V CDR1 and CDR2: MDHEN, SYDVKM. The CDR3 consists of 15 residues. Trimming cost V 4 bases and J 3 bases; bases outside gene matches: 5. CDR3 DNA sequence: TGTGCCAGCAGTTCCGGACAGGGGGCGGACTACGAGCAGTACTTC. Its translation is CASSSGQGADYEQYF.

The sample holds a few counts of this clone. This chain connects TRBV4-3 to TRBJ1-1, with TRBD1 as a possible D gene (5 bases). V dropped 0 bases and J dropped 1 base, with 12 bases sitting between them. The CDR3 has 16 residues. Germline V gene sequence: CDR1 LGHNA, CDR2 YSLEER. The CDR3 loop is CASSQDQGVTNTEAFF. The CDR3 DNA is TGCGCCAGCAGCCAAGATCAAGGGGTAACGAACACTGAAGCTTTCTTT.

The CDR3 region has the DNA TGTGCCAGCAGTGGCGTTAGCGGGGGGCAAGAGACCCAGTACTTC. This translates into CASSGVSGGQETQYF. The chain carries TRBV27 and TRBJ2-5; 10 bases agree with TRBD2. Trimming cost V 5 bases and J 2 bases; bases outside gene matches: 5. CDR1 and CDR2 from the germline V gene are MNHEY and SMNVEV (reference sequence). CDR3 length: 15 amino acids.

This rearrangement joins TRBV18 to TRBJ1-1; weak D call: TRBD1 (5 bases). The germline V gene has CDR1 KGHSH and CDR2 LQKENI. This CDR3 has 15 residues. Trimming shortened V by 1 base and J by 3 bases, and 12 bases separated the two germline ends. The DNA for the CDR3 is TGTGCCAGCTCACCACTTGGCGGGGACGACACTGAAGCTTTCTTT. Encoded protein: CASSPLGGDDTEAFF.

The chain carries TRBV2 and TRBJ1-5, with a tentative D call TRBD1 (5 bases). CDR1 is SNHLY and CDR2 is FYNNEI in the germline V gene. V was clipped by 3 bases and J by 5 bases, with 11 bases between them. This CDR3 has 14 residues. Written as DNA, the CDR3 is TGTGCCAGCAGTGAGGGGCAGGGCGATCAGCCCCAGCATTTT. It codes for CASSEGQGDQPQHF.

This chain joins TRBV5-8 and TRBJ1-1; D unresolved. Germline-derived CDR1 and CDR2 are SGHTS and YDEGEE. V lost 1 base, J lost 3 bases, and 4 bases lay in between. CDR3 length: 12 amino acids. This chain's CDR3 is CASSLTDTEAFF. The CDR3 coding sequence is TGTGCCAGCAGCTTGACAGACACTGAAGCTTTCTTT.